The clone carrying this TCR beta chain was counted between two and nine times. Ophthalmopathy patients had Clinical Activity Score at least 3, NOSPECS grade at least 4, duration under 3 months. This record belongs to a study of T cells in Graves' hyperthyroidism and ophthalmopathy. The germline gives CDR1 KGHDR, CDR2 SFDVKD. The CDR3 sequence is 14 residues long. J gave up 5 bases and V 4 bases, and 5 bases lay outside the gene matches. Regions amplified from RNA transcripts were the TCR beta CDR3 regions. RT-PCR in the first round (using the HTBI primer set) targeted the TCR CDR3. TCRdb ran MiXCR on the multiplex PCR reads and lists one entry per CDR3 protein. This table has about 400,000 distinct CDR3 sequences, about 15% appearing once.

The sequence was collected from a man aged 18 to 29 with Graves' ophthalmopathy. Sequenced sample: blood. The chain is built from TRBV24-1 and TRBJ2-5; 8 bases fit TRBD1. This chain's CDR3 is CATSDPGQVETQYF. The CDR3 DNA is TGTGCCACCAGTGACCCGGGACAGGTGGAGACCCAGTACTTC.